This record concerns one T cell receptor (beta chain) sequence. Its antigen is not known. Those who donated were healthy bone marrow donors. This entry comes from a study of cytomegalovirus exposure and HLA in healthy donors. On the study more broadly: The Caucasian-associated ancestry cluster contained 81% of the 300 to 450 genotyped donors.

Points from the study as a whole: When a later analysis was performed, an Asian-associated ancestry cluster reportedly had fewer N-insertions than the roughly 700-donor mean. CMV antigen specificity was confirmed in vitro for a few CMV-associated chains.

Per germline, CDR1 MDHEN and CDR2 SYDVKM. The CDR3 consists of 13 residues. Trimming removed 5 bases at V and 6 bases at J, with 11 bases between. With 60 Vbeta and 13 Jbeta primers, the PCR was carried out. Only in-frame clones appear in the TCRdb table, and some are missing; sequencing was by immunoSEQ multiplex PCR. The sample includes 100,000 or so clones, 65% to 85% of them seen just once. The specimen sequenced was PBMCs. The sequence derives from a middle-aged man in good health and CMV-seronegative. The chain links TRBV28 to TRBJ1-5; a possible D gene is TRBD1 (6 bases). This CDR3 reads CASSAGAGQPQHF. The DNA for the CDR3 is TGTGCCAGCAGTGCAGGGGCGGGTCAGCCCCAGCATTTT.